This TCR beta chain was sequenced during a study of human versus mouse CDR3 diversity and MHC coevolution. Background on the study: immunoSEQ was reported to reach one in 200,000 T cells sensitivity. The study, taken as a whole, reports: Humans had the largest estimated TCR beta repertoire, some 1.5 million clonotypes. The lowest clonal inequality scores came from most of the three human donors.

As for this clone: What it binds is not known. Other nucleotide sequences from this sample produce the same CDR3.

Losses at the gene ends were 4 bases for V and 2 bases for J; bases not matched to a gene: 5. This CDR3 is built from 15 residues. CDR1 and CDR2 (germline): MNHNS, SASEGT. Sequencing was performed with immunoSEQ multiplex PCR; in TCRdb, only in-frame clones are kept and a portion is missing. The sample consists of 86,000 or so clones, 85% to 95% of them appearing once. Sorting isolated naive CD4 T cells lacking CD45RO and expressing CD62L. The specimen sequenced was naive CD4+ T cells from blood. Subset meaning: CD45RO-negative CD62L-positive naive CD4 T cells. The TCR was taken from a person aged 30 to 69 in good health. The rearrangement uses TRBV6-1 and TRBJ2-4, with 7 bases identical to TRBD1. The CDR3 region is CASSAGGETKNIQYF. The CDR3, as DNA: TGTGCCAGCAGTGCAGGGGGAGAAACCAAAAACATTCAGTACTTC.